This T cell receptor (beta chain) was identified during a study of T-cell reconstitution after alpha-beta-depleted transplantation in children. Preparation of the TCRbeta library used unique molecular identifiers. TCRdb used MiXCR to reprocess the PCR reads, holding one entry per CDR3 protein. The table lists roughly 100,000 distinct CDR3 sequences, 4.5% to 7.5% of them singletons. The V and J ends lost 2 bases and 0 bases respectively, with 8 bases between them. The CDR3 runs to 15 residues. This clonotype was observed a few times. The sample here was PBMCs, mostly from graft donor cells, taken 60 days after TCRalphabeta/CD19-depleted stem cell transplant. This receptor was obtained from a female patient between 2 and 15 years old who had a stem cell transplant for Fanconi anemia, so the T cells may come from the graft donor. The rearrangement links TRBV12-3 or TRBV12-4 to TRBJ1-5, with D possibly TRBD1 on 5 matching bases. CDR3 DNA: TGTGCCAGCAGTTTAATGGGGGTTAGCAATCAGCCCCAGCATTTT. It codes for CASSLMGVSNQPQHF.